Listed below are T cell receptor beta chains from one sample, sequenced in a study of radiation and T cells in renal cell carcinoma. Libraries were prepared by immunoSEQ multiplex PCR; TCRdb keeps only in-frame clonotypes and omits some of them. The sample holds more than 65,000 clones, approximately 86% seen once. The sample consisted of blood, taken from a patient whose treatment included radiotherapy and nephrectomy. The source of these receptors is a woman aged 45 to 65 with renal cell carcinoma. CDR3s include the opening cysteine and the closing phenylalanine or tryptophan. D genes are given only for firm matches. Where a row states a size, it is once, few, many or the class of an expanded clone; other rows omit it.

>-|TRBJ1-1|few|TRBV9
TGTGCCAGCAGCGTCCCGACAGGTCCGAACACTGAAGCTTTCTTT
CASSVPTGPNTEAFF
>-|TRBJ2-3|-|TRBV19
TGTGCCAGTAGTATAGCAGTCGGAACAGATACGCAGTATTTT
CASSIAVGTDTQYF
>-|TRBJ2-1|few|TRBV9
TGTGCCAGCAGCACGAGACTATTCAATGAGCAGTTCTTC
CASSTRLFNEQFF
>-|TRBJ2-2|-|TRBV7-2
TGTGCCAGCAGCCCCACAGGGAACACCGGGGAGCTGTTTTTT
CASSPTGNTGELFF
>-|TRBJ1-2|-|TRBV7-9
TGTGCCAGCAGCTTGGAGGGGGGACCCTATGGCTACACCTTC
CASSLEGGPYGYTF
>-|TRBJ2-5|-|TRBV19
TGTGCCAGTAGTATCGGGAGCCCGTTAAGTGAGACCCAGTACTTC
CASSIGSPLSETQYF
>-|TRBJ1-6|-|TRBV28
TGTGCCAGCAGTAAGGGGGATTCACCCCTCCACTTT
CASSKGDSPLHF
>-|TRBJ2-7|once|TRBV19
TGTGCCAGTAGTATAAACGGGGAGGTCTACGAGCAGTACTTC
CASSINGEVYEQYF
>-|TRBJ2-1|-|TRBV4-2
TGTGCCAGCAGCCAAAGCAGACTAGGGGGTGAGCAGTTCTTC
CASSQSRLGGEQFF
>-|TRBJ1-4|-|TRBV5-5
TGTGCCAGCAGCTTGTCCGGTAGGGCAACTAATGAAAAACTGTTTTTT
CASSLSGRATNEKLFF
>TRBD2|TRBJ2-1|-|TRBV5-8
TGTGCCAGCGGAGCCGGGACTAGCGGGGACAATGAGCAGTTCTTC
CASGAGTSGDNEQFF
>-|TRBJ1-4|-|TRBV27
TGTGCCAGCAGTTTAGTACCCAGGGCGGGGAATGAAAAACTGTTTTTT
CASSLVPRAGNEKLFF
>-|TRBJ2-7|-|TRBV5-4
TGTGCCAGCAGTTCAAGGACAGTATCTAACGAGCAGTACTTC
CASSSRTVSNEQYF
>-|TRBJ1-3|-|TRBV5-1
TGCGCCAGCAGCTTGGAGGCCAGCCGCTCTGGAAACACCATATATTTT
CASSLEASRSGNTIYF
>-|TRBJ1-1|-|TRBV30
TGTGCCTGGAGTGTACCTCCAGGAAACACTGAAGCTTTCTTT
CAWSVPPGNTEAFF
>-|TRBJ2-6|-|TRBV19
TGTGCCAGTAGTTTTAGCTACAGGGAGTATCGCCGCTCTGGGGCCAACGTCCTGACTTTC
CASSFSYREYRRSGANVLTF
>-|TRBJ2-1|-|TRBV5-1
TGCGCCAGCAGCTTGTTATCAGGATTGAATGAGCAGTTCTTC
CASSLLSGLNEQFF
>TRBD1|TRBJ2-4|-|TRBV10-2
TGCGCCAGCAGTGCGCGAATTCAGGGGGACCTAGCCAAAAACATTCAGTACTTC
CASSARIQGDLAKNIQYF
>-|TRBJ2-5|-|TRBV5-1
TGCGCCAGCTCCCGGGACCAGTCACAAGGGACCCAGTACTTC
CASSRDQSQGTQYF
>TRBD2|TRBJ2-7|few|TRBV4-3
TGCGCCAGCAGCCAAGATAGGTTATTAGCGGGATCCGGCGACTACGAGCAGTACTTC
CASSQDRLLAGSGDYEQYF
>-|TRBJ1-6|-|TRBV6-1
TGTGCCAGCAGTGCCGGGGGATGGGGTTCACCCCTCCACTTT
CASSAGGWGSPLHF
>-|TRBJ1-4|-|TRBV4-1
TGCGCCAGCAGCCTCGACGGCCGAGGACATGAAAAACTGTTTTTT
CASSLDGRGHEKLFF
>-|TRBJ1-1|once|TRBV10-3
TGTGCCATCAGTGAAAGGATGGCGAACACTGAAGCTTTCTTT
CAISERMANTEAFF
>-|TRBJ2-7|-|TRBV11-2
TGTGCCAGCAGCCAGGACTGGGGGGAGCAGTACTTC
CASSQDWGEQYF
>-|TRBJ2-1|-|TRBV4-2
TGTGCCAGCAGCCAAGGCCAGCTTTACAATGAGCAGTTCTTC
CASSQGQLYNEQFF
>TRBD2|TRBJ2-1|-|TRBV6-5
TGTGCCAGCAGTTACACCGGGACTAGCGGGTACTATGAGCAGTTCTTC
CASSYTGTSGYYEQFF
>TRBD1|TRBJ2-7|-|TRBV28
TGTGCCATCTCTATCGGGACAGTTTTCTACGAGCAGTACTTC
CAISIGTVFYEQYF
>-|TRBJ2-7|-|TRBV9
TGTGCCAGCAGCGTAGGAGGGGGACCGACCTACGAGCAGTACTTC
CASSVGGGPTYEQYF
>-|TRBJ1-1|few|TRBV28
TGTGCCAGCGCCCCCATACTAGGGGCGACACAGAACACTGAAGCTTTCTTT
CASAPILGATQNTEAFF
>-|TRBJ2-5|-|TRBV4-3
TGCGCCAGCAGCCAAGTGACTTCAGAGACCCAGTACTTC
CASSQVTSETQYF
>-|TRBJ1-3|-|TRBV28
TGTGCCAGCAGTCTCTACAGGGATTTCTCTGGAAACACCATATATTTT
CASSLYRDFSGNTIYF